This TCR beta chain was captured by sequencing in a study of blood T cell repertoires in COVID-19. V dropped 3 bases and J dropped 2 bases, with 14 bases sitting between them. Germline V CDR1 and CDR2: SNHLY, FYNNEI. The CDR3 consists of 15 residues. Study processing details: Amplification from reference gene primers served as the basis for estimated nucleated cell counts. Profiling relied on immunoSEQ multiplex PCR, and the TCRdb table lists in-frame clones only, not all of them. D and trimming come from the DNA, and the V and J calls and clone size come from that table. The sample carries about 260,000 clones, around 87% recorded once.

This rearrangement joins TRBV2 to TRBJ2-7; maybe TRBD1 (5 bases). The origin of this receptor is a woman in her 40s who had recovered from COVID-19. Sequences were obtained from peripheral blood. In DNA form, the CDR3 reads TGTGCCAGCAGTGAGCTAGGGGTGACTCCCTACGAGCAGTACTTC. Translated: CASSELGVTPYEQYF.